This is a list of T cell receptor beta chains from one sample in a study of blood T cell repertoires in COVID-19. Profiling relied on immunoSEQ multiplex PCR, and the TCRdb table lists in-frame clones only, not all of them. The top ten hold 5.5% to 8% of the sample, which has some 170,000 clones, over 80% seen once. Sequenced: peripheral blood. All receptors derive from a woman in her forties with COVID-19, enrolled during active disease. Both conserved end residues are part of each CDR3. The order of the fields is J gene, clone size, V gene, D gene, CDR3 protein, CDR3 DNA. The D gene is left open where the match is weak. The size of a clone is reported for some rows only, either as once, few or many, or as a class for expanded clones.

j_gene: TRBJ2-3; abundance: .; v_gene: TRBV5-1; d_gene: .; CDR3aa: CASSLFGRGSTDTQYF; CDR3nt: TGCGCCAGCAGCTTGTTTGGACGGGGAAGCACAGATACGCAGTATTTT
j_gene: TRBJ2-1; abundance: once; v_gene: TRBV10-1; d_gene: TRBD2; CDR3aa: CASSESSGIFREQFF; CDR3nt: TGCGCCAGCAGTGAGTCTAGCGGGATCTTTCGAGAGCAGTTCTTC
j_gene: TRBJ1-5; abundance: .; v_gene: TRBV10-2; d_gene: .; CDR3aa: CASTGGGPQHF; CDR3nt: TGCGCCAGCACTGGGGGGGGGCCCCAGCATTTT
j_gene: TRBJ1-4; abundance: .; v_gene: TRBV9; d_gene: .; CDR3aa: CASRGARDEKLFF; CDR3nt: TGTGCCAGCCGGGGGGCGCGGGACGAAAAACTGTTTTTT
j_gene: TRBJ1-2; abundance: few; v_gene: TRBV7-9; d_gene: .; CDR3aa: CASMTDGYGYTF; CDR3nt: TGTGCCAGCATGACTGATGGCTATGGCTACACCTTC
j_gene: TRBJ1-1; abundance: .; v_gene: TRBV5-1; d_gene: TRBD1; CDR3aa: CASSQYRGTEAFF; CDR3nt: TGCGCCAGCAGCCAATACAGGGGCACTGAAGCTTTCTTT
j_gene: TRBJ2-2; abundance: .; v_gene: TRBV19; d_gene: .; CDR3aa: CASSILPAGNTGELFF; CDR3nt: TGTGCCAGTAGTATCCTCCCAGCGGGGAACACCGGGGAGCTGTTTTTT
j_gene: TRBJ1-1; abundance: .; v_gene: TRBV4-1; d_gene: .; CDR3aa: CASGYSTGLEAFF; CDR3nt: TGCGCCAGCGGATACTCTACAGGACTAGAAGCTTTCTTT
j_gene: TRBJ1-6; abundance: .; v_gene: TRBV19; d_gene: .; CDR3aa: CASSIAGANNSPLHF; CDR3nt: TGTGCCAGTAGTATAGCAGGGGCGAATAATTCACCCCTCCACTTT
j_gene: TRBJ2-4; abundance: .; v_gene: TRBV15; d_gene: .; CDR3aa: CATRAGGLTPGFKNIQYF; CDR3nt: TGTGCCACCAGGGCAGGGGGACTTACCCCGGGGTTTAAAAACATTCAGTACTTC
j_gene: TRBJ1-4; abundance: few; v_gene: TRBV5-5; d_gene: TRBD1; CDR3aa: CASSQEDRGNEKLFF; CDR3nt: TGTGCCAGCAGCCAGGAGGACAGGGGTAATGAAAAACTGTTTTTT
j_gene: TRBJ2-7; abundance: .; v_gene: TRBV20-1; d_gene: TRBD2; CDR3aa: CSASPPPPGLAGYEQYF; CDR3nt: TGCAGTGCTAGTCCCCCTCCCCCGGGACTAGCGGGGTACGAGCAGTACTTC
j_gene: TRBJ2-5; abundance: .; v_gene: TRBV12-5; d_gene: .; CDR3aa: CASGLGGQETQYF; CDR3nt: TGTGCTAGTGGTTTAGGGGGCCAAGAGACCCAGTACTTC
j_gene: TRBJ1-2; abundance: .; v_gene: TRBV18; d_gene: .; CDR3aa: CASSPGAGDGYTF; CDR3nt: TGTGCCAGCTCACCTGGGGCAGGGGATGGCTACACCTTC
j_gene: TRBJ2-2; abundance: .; v_gene: TRBV3-1/TRBV3-2; d_gene: TRBD2; CDR3aa: CASSPRRAGADGELFF; CDR3nt: TGTGCCAGCAGCCCCCGAAGGGCGGGAGCGGACGGGGAGCTGTTTTTT
j_gene: TRBJ2-2; abundance: few; v_gene: TRBV4-2; d_gene: .; CDR3aa: CASSQDGQAYTGELFF; CDR3nt: TGTGCCAGCAGCCAAGATGGCCAGGCCTACACCGGGGAGCTGTTTTTT
j_gene: TRBJ1-6; abundance: once; v_gene: TRBV14; d_gene: .; CDR3aa: CASSQDPRSPLHF; CDR3nt: TGTGCCAGCAGCCAAGACCCTCGTTCACCCCTCCACTTT
j_gene: TRBJ1-4; abundance: .; v_gene: TRBV10-3; d_gene: TRBD1; CDR3aa: CAISDPRQGRNEKLFF; CDR3nt: TGTGCCATCAGTGATCCTCGACAGGGACGAAATGAAAAACTGTTTTTT
j_gene: TRBJ1-2; abundance: .; v_gene: TRBV7-9; d_gene: TRBD1; CDR3aa: CASSSPGQNGYTF; CDR3nt: TGTGCCAGCAGCTCCCCGGGACAGAATGGCTACACCTTC
j_gene: TRBJ1-1; abundance: .; v_gene: TRBV7-9; d_gene: .; CDR3aa: CASSSIDRGSVTEAFF; CDR3nt: TGTGCCAGCAGCTCCATTGACCGGGGGTCGGTCACTGAAGCTTTCTTT
j_gene: TRBJ2-2; abundance: .; v_gene: TRBV18; d_gene: TRBD1; CDR3aa: CASYRGLPNTGELFF; CDR3nt: TGTGCCAGCTACAGGGGGCTCCCGAACACCGGGGAGCTGTTTTTT
j_gene: TRBJ2-7; abundance: .; v_gene: TRBV27; d_gene: TRBD1; CDR3aa: CASAGQGRDEQYF; CDR3nt: TGTGCCAGCGCGGGACAGGGTCGCGACGAGCAGTACTTC
j_gene: TRBJ2-6; abundance: .; v_gene: TRBV5-3; d_gene: TRBD2; CDR3aa: CARRNWAGVEISGANVLTF; CDR3nt: TGTGCCAGAAGAAACTGGGCGGGGGTCGAGATATCTGGGGCCAACGTCCTGACTTTC
j_gene: TRBJ2-3; abundance: .; v_gene: TRBV20-1; d_gene: .; CDR3aa: CSAAAGPINDF; CDR3nt: TGCAGTGCCGCCGCGGGCCCCATCAATGATTTT
j_gene: TRBJ2-2; abundance: .; v_gene: TRBV5-1; d_gene: TRBD1; CDR3aa: CASSLATGLTNTGELFF; CDR3nt: TGCGCCAGCAGCTTGGCGACAGGGCTTACGAACACCGGGGAGCTGTTTTTT